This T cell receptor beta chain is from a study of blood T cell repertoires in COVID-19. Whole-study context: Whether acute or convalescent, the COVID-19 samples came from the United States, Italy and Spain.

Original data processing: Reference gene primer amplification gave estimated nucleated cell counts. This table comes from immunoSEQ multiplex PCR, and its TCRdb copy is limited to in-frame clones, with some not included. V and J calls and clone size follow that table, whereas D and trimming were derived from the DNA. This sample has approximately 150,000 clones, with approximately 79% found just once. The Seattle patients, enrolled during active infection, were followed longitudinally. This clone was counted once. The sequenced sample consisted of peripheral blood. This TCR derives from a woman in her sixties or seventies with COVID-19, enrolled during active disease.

In DNA, the CDR3 is TGTGCCAGTACCCCCTCCAGGGATATCGATACGCAGTATTTT. It specifies CASTPSRDIDTQYF. The rearrangement uses TRBV19 and TRBJ2-3; D might be TRBD1 (5 bases). CDR1 is LNHDA, CDR2 SQIVND, per germline (reference sequence). V lost 7 bases and J lost 6, with 17 bases in between. The CDR3 totals 14 residues.